This T cell receptor beta chain was captured in a study of cytomegalovirus exposure and HLA in healthy donors. Study-wide results and limits: Near-uniform donor sequencing depth was presumed by presence/absence analyses. In an earlier analysis, productive rearrangement rates for most beta V segments clustered near 87% or 30%.

To note about this clone: What it binds is unknown.

PCR primers comprised 60 Vbeta and 13 Jbeta primers. The table came from immunoSEQ multiplex PCR; TCRdb's copy has only in-frame clones and leaves some out. The table has about 160,000 clones, 60% to 80% seen once. This CDR3 has 15 amino acids. V dropped 4 bases and J dropped 1 base, with 13 bases sitting between them. Per germline, CDR1 SGHNT and CDR2 YYREEE (reference sequence). Healthy bone marrow donors supplied every sample. The origin of this receptor is a woman between 45 and 65 years old in good health and CMV-seropositive. Sequenced material: PBMCs. The chain carries TRBV5-4 and TRBJ2-3; the D gene is possibly TRBD2 (5 bases). The chain's CDR3 is CASSREGRGTDTQYF. Here the CDR3 DNA reads TGTGCCAGCAGCAGGGAAGGGCGGGGCACAGATACGCAGTATTTT.